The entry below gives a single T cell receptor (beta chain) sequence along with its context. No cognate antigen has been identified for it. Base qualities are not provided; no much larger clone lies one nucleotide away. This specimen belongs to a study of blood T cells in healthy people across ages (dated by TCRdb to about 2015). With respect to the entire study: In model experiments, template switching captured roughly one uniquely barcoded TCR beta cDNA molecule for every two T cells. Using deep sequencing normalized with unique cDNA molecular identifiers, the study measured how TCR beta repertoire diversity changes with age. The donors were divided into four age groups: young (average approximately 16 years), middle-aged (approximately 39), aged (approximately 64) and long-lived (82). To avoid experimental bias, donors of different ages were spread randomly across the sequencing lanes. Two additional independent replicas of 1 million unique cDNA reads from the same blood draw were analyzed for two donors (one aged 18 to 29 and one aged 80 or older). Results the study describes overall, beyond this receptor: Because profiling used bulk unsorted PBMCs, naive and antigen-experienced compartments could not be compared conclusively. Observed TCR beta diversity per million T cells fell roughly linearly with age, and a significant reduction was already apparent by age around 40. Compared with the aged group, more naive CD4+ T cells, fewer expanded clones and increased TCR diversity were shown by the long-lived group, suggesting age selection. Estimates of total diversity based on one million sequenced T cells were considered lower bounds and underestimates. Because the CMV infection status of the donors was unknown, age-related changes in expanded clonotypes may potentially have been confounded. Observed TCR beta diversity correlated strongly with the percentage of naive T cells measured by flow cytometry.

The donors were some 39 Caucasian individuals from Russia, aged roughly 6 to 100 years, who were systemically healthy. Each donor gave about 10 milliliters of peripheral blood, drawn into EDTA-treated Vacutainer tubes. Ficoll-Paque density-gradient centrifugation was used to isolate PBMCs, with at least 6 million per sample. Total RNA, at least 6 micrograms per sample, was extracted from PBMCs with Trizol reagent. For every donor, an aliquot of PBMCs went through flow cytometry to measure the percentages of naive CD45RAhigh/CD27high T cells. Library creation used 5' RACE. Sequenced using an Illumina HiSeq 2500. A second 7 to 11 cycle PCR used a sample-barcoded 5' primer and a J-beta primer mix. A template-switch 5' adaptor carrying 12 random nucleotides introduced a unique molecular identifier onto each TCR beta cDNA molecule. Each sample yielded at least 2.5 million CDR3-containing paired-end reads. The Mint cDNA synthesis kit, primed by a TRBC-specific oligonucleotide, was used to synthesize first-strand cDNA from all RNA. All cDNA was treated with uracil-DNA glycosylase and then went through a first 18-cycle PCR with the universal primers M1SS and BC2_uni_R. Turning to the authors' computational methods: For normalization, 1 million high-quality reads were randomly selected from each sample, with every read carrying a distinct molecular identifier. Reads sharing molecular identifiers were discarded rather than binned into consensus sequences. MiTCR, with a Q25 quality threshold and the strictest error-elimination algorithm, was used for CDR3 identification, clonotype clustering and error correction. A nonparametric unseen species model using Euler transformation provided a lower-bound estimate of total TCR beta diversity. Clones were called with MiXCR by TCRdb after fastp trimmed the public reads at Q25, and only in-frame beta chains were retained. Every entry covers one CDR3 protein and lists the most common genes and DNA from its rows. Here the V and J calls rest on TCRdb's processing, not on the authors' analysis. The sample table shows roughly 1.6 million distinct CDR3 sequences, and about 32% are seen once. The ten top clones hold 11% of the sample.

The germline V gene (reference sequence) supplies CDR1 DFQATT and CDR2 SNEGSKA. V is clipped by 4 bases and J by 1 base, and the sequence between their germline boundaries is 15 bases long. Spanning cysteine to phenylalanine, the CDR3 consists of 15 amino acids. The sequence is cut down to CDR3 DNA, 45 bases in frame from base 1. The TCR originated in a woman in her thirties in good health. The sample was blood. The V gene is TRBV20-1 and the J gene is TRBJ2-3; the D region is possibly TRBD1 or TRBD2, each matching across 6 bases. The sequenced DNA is TGCAGTGCTATTCCTGGGGGGCTCGGCACAGATACGCAGTATTTT. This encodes CSAIPGGLGTDTQYF.